This T cell receptor beta chain was found in a study of T cell clonotyping in hematopoietic cell transplantation. Blood collection times were about day -28 and days 30, 100, 180 posttransplant. Here immunoSEQ multiplex PCR was the method, and the copy in TCRdb shows in-frame clones only, minus some. The sample carries roughly 10,000 clones, under 90% recorded once. The CDR3 consists of 13 residues. V was pared by 3 bases and J by 5 bases, with 3 bases of the junction left unmatched. The V gene's germline CDR1 is SGDLS and CDR2 YYNGEE. General study results and limits: At the given depth, recipient repertoires were over 97% de novo clonotypes. Pathologically expanded recipient clonotypes increased progressively from day 30 to day 180 as diversity fell.

As for this clone: Its target is unknown.

The TCR was taken from a male patient aged 55 to 69 who had an allogeneic stem cell transplant from an unrelated donor, so the T cells may come from the graft donor. Some clones in this sample may be carry-over from other donors' samples. Material: PBMCs, obtained at the time of graft-versus-host disease after allogeneic stem cell transplant. The V call is TRBV9, the J call TRBJ2-3; the match to TRBD2 covers 7 bases. The CDR3 sequence is CASSAGRGDTQYF. The CDR3 DNA reads TGTGCCAGCAGCGCAGGGAGGGGAGATACGCAGTATTTT.